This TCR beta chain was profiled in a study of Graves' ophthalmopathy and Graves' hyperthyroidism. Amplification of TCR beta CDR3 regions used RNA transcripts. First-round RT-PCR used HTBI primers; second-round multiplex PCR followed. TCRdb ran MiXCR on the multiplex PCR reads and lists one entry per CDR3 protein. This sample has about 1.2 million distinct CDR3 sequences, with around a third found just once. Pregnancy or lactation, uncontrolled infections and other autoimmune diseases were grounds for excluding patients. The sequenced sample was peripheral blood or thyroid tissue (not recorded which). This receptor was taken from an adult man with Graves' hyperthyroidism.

CDR3 bases: TGTGCCAGCAGCCAAGCGACAGGGGTTAGGGAGACCCAGTACTTC. As protein: CASSQATGVRETQYF. The chain is built from TRBV3-1 and TRBJ2-5; 8 nucleotides align to TRBD1. The CDR3 contains 15 residues. V lost 1 base to trimming and J lost 5 bases; unmatched junction nucleotides: 6. Germline V CDR1 and CDR2: LGHDT, YNNKEL (reference sequence).